Listed below are T cell receptor beta chains from one sample, sequenced in a study of T-cell reconstitution after alpha-beta-depleted transplantation in children. TCRdb recomputed calls from the PCR reads with MiXCR, one row per CDR3 protein. The sample has about 480,000 distinct CDR3 sequences; roughly an eighth are singletons. Sequencing was performed on PBMCs from the stem cell graft donor, taken from the stem cell graft. These TCRs come from a human donor who donated a stem cell graft to a child with combined immunodeficiency. Each CDR3 is given with its conserved first and last residue. D genes are given only for firm matches. Not every row has a clone size; where given, it reads once, few, many or a size class.

v_gene,d_gene,abundance,j_gene,CDR3nt,CDR3aa
TRBV7-8,.,.,TRBJ2-3,TGTGCCAGCAGCTTGGCAGGGAAAGTGACAGATACGCAGTATTTT,CASSLAGKVTDTQYF
TRBV4-3,TRBD1,many,TRBJ1-1,TGCGCCAGCAGCCAGATCGCGACAGGGCCGTCTGAAGCTTTCTTT,CASSQIATGPSEAFF
TRBV12-3/TRBV12-4,TRBD2,.,TRBJ2-5,TGTGCCAGCAGTAGGGGCGCGTCGGGGGGGACCCAGTACTTC,CASSRGASGGTQYF
TRBV12-3/TRBV12-4,.,.,TRBJ1-1,TGTGCCAGCAGTTGGTCCCATCGGAACACTGAAGCTTTCTTT,CASSWSHRNTEAFF
TRBV12-3/TRBV12-4,.,.,TRBJ1-1,TGTGCCAGCAGTTTCGGGGGGGCCCGGAACACTGAAGCTTTCTTT,CASSFGGARNTEAFF
TRBV7-2,.,few,TRBJ2-7,TGTGCCAGCAGCTTCACCCCCTCGAGGGAGCAGTACTTC,CASSFTPSREQYF
TRBV27,.,.,TRBJ2-1,TGTGCCAGCAGTTTATCGATTGGGGGTTACAATGAGCAGTTCTTC,CASSLSIGGYNEQFF
TRBV19,TRBD1,.,TRBJ2-7,TGTGCCAGTAGTGGGACAGGGGCGGCCTACGAGCAGTACTTC,CASSGTGAAYEQYF
TRBV24-1,TRBD1,many,TRBJ2-7,TGTGCCACCAGTGTCGGCGGGACAGGGGAAAACGAGCAGTACTTC,CATSVGGTGENEQYF
TRBV24-1,.,many,TRBJ2-1,TGTGCCACCGGGGACGCAGCGAATGAGCAGTTCTTC,CATGDAANEQFF
TRBV20-1,.,many,TRBJ2-4,TGCAGTGCTAGATCTCAGGGGATAGACATTCAGTACTTC,CSARSQGIDIQYF
TRBV12-3/TRBV12-4,TRBD1,many,TRBJ1-2,TGTGCCAGCAGTTTTTGGGACAGGGAGGTTTCCCGGTATGGCTACACCTTC,CASSFWDREVSRYGYTF
TRBV6-2/TRBV6-3,.,.,TRBJ1-5,TGTGCCAGCAACGGACACGGAGGAAATCAGCCCCAGCATTTT,CASNGHGGNQPQHF
TRBV20-1,.,many,TRBJ1-2,TGCAGTGCCAATGACCTAGAAGCCTATGGCTACACCTTC,CSANDLEAYGYTF
TRBV7-2,.,.,TRBJ1-1,TGTGCCAGCAGACCCGGGACGATGAACACTGAAGCTTTCTTT,CASRPGTMNTEAFF
TRBV30,.,few,TRBJ2-2,TGTGCCTGGAGTGTTTCCCCCCTGGCCACCGGGGAGCTGTTTTTT,CAWSVSPLATGELFF
TRBV20-1,.,.,TRBJ1-2,TGCAGTGCTCTAGCGGACAAACTTGGCTACACCTTC,CSALADKLGYTF
TRBV5-1,.,many,TRBJ2-1,TGCGCCAGCAGCTTTGACCGGGACTACAATGAGCAGTTCTTC,CASSFDRDYNEQFF
TRBV7-2,.,.,TRBJ2-7,TGTGCCAGCAGCTTATCACAGTCGAACGAGCAGTACTTC,CASSLSQSNEQYF
TRBV5-1,TRBD2,few,TRBJ2-1,TGCGCCAGCAGCTTAATAGCGGGAGAAACCTACAATGAGCAGTTCTTC,CASSLIAGETYNEQFF
TRBV29-1,TRBD1,few,TRBJ2-1,TGCAGCGTTAGGTGGGACAGCGAGGGGGAGCAGTTCTTC,CSVRWDSEGEQFF
TRBV4-3,.,.,TRBJ1-2,TGCGCCAGCAAGCGGGTACTAGACTCCATCTATGGCTACACCTTC,CASKRVLDSIYGYTF
TRBV28,.,few,TRBJ2-2,TGTGCCAGCAGTTTCGCGGGGGCCGGTCGTGTTGGGGCCGGGGAGCTGTTTTTT,CASSFAGAGRVGAGELFF
TRBV7-2,TRBD1,.,TRBJ1-3,TGTGCCAGCAGCTTAAGGACAGGGCCTGGAAACACCATATATTTT,CASSLRTGPGNTIYF
TRBV4-3,.,many,TRBJ2-1,TGCGCCAGCAGCCAAGCAATTGGCGGGAATGAGCAGTTCTTC,CASSQAIGGNEQFF
TRBV20-1,TRBD2,few,TRBJ2-1,TGCAGTGCTAGAGATGAACTAGCGGGGAGGTATGAGCAGTTCTTC,CSARDELAGRYEQFF
TRBV6-1,.,few,TRBJ2-7,TGTGCCAGCAGTGAAAGCGGCAGCTTTGCCTACGAGCAGTACTTC,CASSESGSFAYEQYF
TRBV19,TRBD1,few,TRBJ2-3,TGTGCCAGTAGTATCCGGCAGGGGGCAGTTTCAGATACGCAGTATTTT,CASSIRQGAVSDTQYF
TRBV24-1,TRBD2,few,TRBJ2-1,TGTGCCACCAGTGATTTTTCCAGGGCCGGGGGGGAGCAGTTCTTC,CATSDFSRAGGEQFF
TRBV10-3,TRBD1,few,TRBJ2-7,TGTGCCATCAGTGAGTCCCAGGGGGCGACCTACGAGCAGTACTTC,CAISESQGATYEQYF
TRBV3-1,.,few,TRBJ2-1,TGTGCCAGCACCATCCGGGGGTCAAATCCGTTCTTC,CASTIRGSNPFF
TRBV27,.,.,TRBJ2-7,TGTGCCTCCACCCGGGGCCGCGAGCAGTACTTC,CASTRGREQYF
TRBV27,.,many,TRBJ1-2,TGTGCCAGCAGTTTACCGGGGCATGGCTACACCTTC,CASSLPGHGYTF
TRBV12-3/TRBV12-4,.,few,TRBJ2-3,TGTGCCGCAGCCCAGGCGCCAGGGGCGGATACGCAGTATTTT,CAAAQAPGADTQYF
TRBV18,TRBD2,.,TRBJ2-7,TGTGCCAGCTCACCTCGAGCGGGGGAGATCTCCTACGAGCAGTACTTC,CASSPRAGEISYEQYF
TRBV6-6,.,.,TRBJ1-2,TGTGCCAGCAGTCCCCACAGGAAGAGTGGCTACACCTTC,CASSPHRKSGYTF
TRBV6-1,TRBD1,few,TRBJ2-7,TGTGCCAGCAGTGCGCCGGGACAGGGGATCTACGAGCAGTACTTC,CASSAPGQGIYEQYF
TRBV9,TRBD2,.,TRBJ2-3,TGTGCCAGCAGCGTAGCCAGCGGGAGAAATACGCAGTATTTT,CASSVASGRNTQYF
TRBV5-1,.,.,TRBJ2-6,TGCGCCAGCAGCAAGGAAGGAGGGGATGGGGCCAACGTCCTGACTTTC,CASSKEGGDGANVLTF
TRBV7-9,TRBD1,few,TRBJ1-1,TGTGCCAGCAGCTTAGCCCCGGGACAGGGGAGAACTGAAGCTTTCTTT,CASSLAPGQGRTEAFF
TRBV20-1,.,few,TRBJ2-7,TGCAGTGCTAGATTGGGGACCGAGCAGTACTTC,CSARLGTEQYF
TRBV11-3,.,few,TRBJ2-7,TGTGCCAGCAGCTCATTCTCTACACAGGGAACCCACGAGCAGTACTTC,CASSSFSTQGTHEQYF
TRBV28,TRBD1,.,TRBJ2-3,TGTGCCAGCAGCACGCGGGACAGGGGCTCGAATACGCAGTATTTT,CASSTRDRGSNTQYF
TRBV7-2,.,few,TRBJ2-3,TGTGCCAGCAGCTTAGCCCTAATTAGTCCCCCTCTCCAAGATACGCAGTATTTT,CASSLALISPPLQDTQYF
TRBV23-1,TRBD1,.,TRBJ2-7,TGCGCCAGCACCCTGCAGCCGGGACAGGGTGTTTTGGAGCAGTACTTC,CASTLQPGQGVLEQYF
TRBV6-2/TRBV6-3,.,many,TRBJ2-2,TGTGCCAGCAGTTGGACAGACACCGGGGAGCTGTTTTTT,CASSWTDTGELFF
TRBV11-2,TRBD2,.,TRBJ2-1,TGTGCCAGCAGCCATAGCGGGACCTACAATGAGCAGTTCTTC,CASSHSGTYNEQFF
TRBV11-1,TRBD1,.,TRBJ2-1,TGTGCCAGCAGCTTAATGGGGGGACAGGGGTACAATGAGCAGTTCTTC,CASSLMGGQGYNEQFF
TRBV12-3/TRBV12-4,.,.,TRBJ2-7,TGTGCCAGCGGGACACCAACCTACGAGCAGTACTTC,CASGTPTYEQYF
TRBV12-3/TRBV12-4,TRBD1,few,TRBJ1-4,TGTGCCAGCATCGACGACAGGGCCTCTAATGAAAAACTGTTTTTT,CASIDDRASNEKLFF
TRBV6-2/TRBV6-3,.,few,TRBJ2-7,TGTGCCAGCACACGGCAAAGCTCCTACGAGCAGTACTTC,CASTRQSSYEQYF
TRBV20-1,TRBD1,.,TRBJ1-2,TGCAGTGCCACCGCAGGGGGACACTATGGCTACACCTTC,CSATAGGHYGYTF
TRBV29-1,TRBD1,many,TRBJ1-1,TGCAGCGCCCACCGGACAGGGGGACACACTGAAGCTTTCTTT,CSAHRTGGHTEAFF
TRBV19,.,few,TRBJ2-1,TGTGCCAGTAGTCCCTCCGAGGCCCCCTGGGGGGATGAGCAGTTCTTC,CASSPSEAPWGDEQFF
TRBV2,.,.,TRBJ1-1,TGTGCCAGCAGTGAGAACAGGGTTACTGAAGCTTTCTTT,CASSENRVTEAFF
TRBV7-8,TRBD1,.,TRBJ2-5,TGTGCCAGCAGCCAGGGACAGGGCCTCGCGGAGACCCAGTACTTC,CASSQGQGLAETQYF
TRBV5-1,.,.,TRBJ2-1,TGCGCCAGCAGCTTGGATGGAGGGGCAGCCTACAACAATGAGCAGTTCTTC,CASSLDGGAAYNNEQFF
TRBV7-3,.,many,TRBJ1-6,TGTGCCAGCAGTTTAACAGGGAATCGTTCACCCCTCCACTTT,CASSLTGNRSPLHF
TRBV9,.,.,TRBJ2-7,TGTGCCAGCAGCGTTGGGGACGACTCCTACGAGCAGTACTTC,CASSVGDDSYEQYF